Below, 30 T cell receptor beta chains from the same sample are listed, as sequenced in a study of cytomegalovirus exposure and HLA in healthy donors. A multiplex PCR was run with 60 Vbeta primers and 13 Jbeta primers. Repertoires were generated with immunoSEQ multiplex PCR, while TCRdb's copy carries only in-frame clones and drops some. The table lists around 57,000 clones. The sequenced material came from PBMCs. These receptors were obtained from a woman in her forties or fifties in good health and CMV-seropositive.

This chain links TRBV7-3 with TRBJ2-1; 13 nucleotides agree with TRBD2. J was trimmed by 7 bases and V by 2 bases; bases with no gene match: 5. Looked up from germline, CDR1 is SGHTA and CDR2 is FQGTGA. The CDR3 runs to 16 residues. The CDR3 loop is CASSLRLAGGRNEQFF. CDR3 DNA: TGTGCCAGCAGCTTACGACTAGCGGGGGGCCGGAATGAGCAGTTCTTC. Full variable domain (outside the CDR3, taken from reference TRBV7-3 and TRBJ2-1): GAGVSQTPSNKVTEKGKYVELRCDPISGHTALYWYRQSLGQGPEFLIYFQGTGAADDSGLPNDRFFAVRPEGSVSTLKIQRTERGDSAVYLCASSLRLAGGRNEQFFGPGTRLTVL.

The CDR3 region is CASSVAQSGGADTQYF. The CDR3 DNA sequence: TGTGCCAGCAGCGTAGCTCAGAGCGGGGGGGCGGATACGCAGTATTTT. The chain has TRBV9 and TRBJ2-3; TRBD2 matches at 10 bases. The CDR3 has 16 residues. In germline, CDR1 is SGDLS, CDR2 YYNGEE. V dropped 0 bases and J dropped 6; count of bases not matched to a gene: 7.

The chain joins TRBV5-6 to TRBJ1-1; D is unresolved. The CDR3 length is 14 residues. Per germline, CDR1 SGHDT and CDR2 YYEEEE. V gave up 4 bases and J gave up 3 bases, with 13 bases separating them. The CDR3 loop is CASSAPGFYTEAFF. DNA of the CDR3: TGTGCCAGCAGCGCGCCCGGGTTTTACACTGAAGCTTTCTTT.

The CDR3 coding sequence is TGTGCCAGCAGCCAAGATCCTCCAGCGGGGGGGCAGGAGACCCAGTACTTC. This sequence encodes CASSQDPPAGGQETQYF. J is TRBJ2-5 and V is TRBV4-2; TRBD2 matches at 10 bases. Germline-derived CDR1 and CDR2 are LGHNA and YNFKEQ. V lost 0 bases, J lost 5 bases, and 9 bases stayed unmatched. The CDR3 extends over 17 amino acids.

The chain links TRBV7-9 to TRBJ1-4; possible D gene TRBD1, 6 bases. This CDR3 region has 15 residues. Per germline, CDR1 SEHNR and CDR2 FQNEAQ (reference sequence). V was pared by 5 bases and J by 7 bases, with 17 bases between. CDR3 residues: CASSPGAPAGEKLFF. The DNA of the CDR3 is TGTGCCAGCAGCCCAGGGGCCCCCGCGGGTGAAAAACTGTTTTTT.

V is TRBV10-3 and J is TRBJ2-3; TRBD2 agrees at 12 bases. The V gene end was trimmed by 6 bases and the J gene end by 3 bases; junction bases not matched to a gene: 4. There are 15 residues in the CDR3. Germline V CDR1 and CDR2: ENHRY, SYGVKD. In DNA form, the CDR3 reads TGTGCCATCAGATCCGGGACTAGCGGGACAGATACGCAGTATTTT. Translated: CAIRSGTSGTDTQYF.

This chain uses TRBV5-6 with TRBJ1-2; TRBD1 agrees at 9 bases. This CDR3 has 14 amino acids. After removal of 4 bases from V and 5 bases from J, the junction contained 6 bases not matched to a gene. CDR1 is SGHDT and CDR2 is YYEEEE in the germline V gene. The CDR3 DNA sequence: TGTGCCAGCAGCAACTCCGGGACAGGGTATGGCTACACCTTC. Encoded protein: CASSNSGTGYGYTF. Drawing the rest from reference TRBV5-6 and TRBJ1-2, the complete variable domain is DAGVTQSPTHLIKTRGQQVTLRCSPKSGHDTVSWYQQALGQGPQFIFQYYEEEERQRGNFPDRFSGHQFPNYSSELNVNALLLGDSALYLCASSNSGTGYGYTFGSGTRLTVV.

The J gene is TRBJ1-1, the V gene TRBV29-1; tentative D call: TRBD1 (5 bases). The V and J ends lost 7 bases and 0 bases respectively, with 12 bases between them. Germline loops: CDR1 SQVTM, CDR2 ANQGSEA. This CDR3 region has 13 residues. The CDR3 DNA reads TGCAGCGCCTTGACAGTCATGAACACTGAAGCTTTCTTT. This sequence encodes CSALTVMNTEAFF.

The chain couples TRBV5-1 to TRBJ2-7; 12 nucleotides line up with TRBD2. With 3 bases clipped from V and 2 bases from J, the junction kept 3 bases outside the gene matches. Germline CDR1 is SGHRS and CDR2 is YFSETQ. The CDR3 is made up of 15 amino acids. CDR3 sequence (DNA): TGCGCCAGCAGCTCCCGACTAGCGGGGGCCTACGAGCAGTACTTC. This translates into CASSSRLAGAYEQYF.

The CDR3 DNA reads as TGTGCCAGCGTTCGGGACTCTGGAAACACCATATATTTT. This codes for CASVRDSGNTIYF. The rearrangement joins TRBV6-6 to TRBJ1-3; D remains unclear. The CDR3 contains 13 residues. Germline V gives CDR1 MNHNY, CDR2 SVGAGI (reference sequence). Trimming took off 8 bases at V and 0 bases at J, with 8 bases between the two ends.

Turning to this clone: Because the CDR3's place on the DNA is in doubt, the DNA is left out and the CDR3 is given as listed by TCRdb. This rearrangement joins TRBV16 to TRBJ2-7; the table gives TRBD2 as D, unverified against the DNA. Germline V lookup: CDR1 KGHSY, CDR2 FQNENV. The CDR3 extends over 14 residues, inclusive of both ends. CDR3: CASSTSGLSGEQYF.

This rearrangement joins TRBV7-9 to TRBJ2-3; D unresolved. CDR1 and CDR2 (germline): SEHNR, FQNEAQ (reference sequence). The ends were cut back, 2 bases at V and 3 bases at J, with 3 bases in the middle. This CDR3 spans 12 amino acids. The CDR3 DNA reads TGTGCCAGCAGCTTAATAACAGATACGCAGTATTTT. Amino acid sequence: CASSLITDTQYF.

The V gene is TRBV14, the J gene TRBJ2-5, with D unresolved. There are 12 residues in the CDR3. Germline V lookup: CDR1 SGHDN, CDR2 FVKESK. V shed 2 bases and J shed 5 bases, with 6 bases lying between them. The CDR3 spells CASSQYRETQYF. DNA for the CDR3: TGTGCCAGCAGCCAATATCGGGAGACCCAGTACTTC.

V and J are TRBV7-2 and TRBJ2-2, with 7 bases that match TRBD2. V dropped 3 bases and J dropped 6; count of bases not matched to a gene: 7. Germline V gene data show CDR1 as SGHTA and CDR2 as FQGNSA. The CDR3 has 15 amino acids. The DNA for the CDR3 is TGTGCCAGCAGCTTGGGCGGGGGATTCCCCGGGGAGCTGTTTTTT. Its translation: CASSLGGGFPGELFF.

This chain connects TRBV19 to TRBJ2-2; a weak D match, TRBD2 (5 bases). Germline CDR1 is LNHDA and CDR2 is SQIVND (reference sequence). This CDR3 has 14 residues. With 3 bases removed from V and 5 bases from J, the gap between germline ends came to 10 bases. DNA of the CDR3: TGTGCCAGTAGTATGTCGCCGGGAACCGGGGAGCTGTTTTTT. It encodes CASSMSPGTGELFF.

This chain joins TRBV7-5 and TRBJ2-1; the D segment call TRBD2 is taken from the table without a DNA check. TRBV7-5 is an annotated pseudogene. The CDR3 length is 15 residues. The CDR3 sequence: CVRSFKRRLYNEQFF. The CDR3 nucleotides read TGTGTCAGAAGCTTCAAGCGGAGGTTATACAATGAGCAGTTCTTC.

The chain is built from TRBV7-6 and TRBJ1-4; TRBD1 is a possible D gene (6 bases). The CDR3 has 17 amino acids. CDR1 and CDR2 from the germline V gene are SGHVS and FNYEAQ. V shed 4 bases and J shed 7 bases, with 22 bases lying between them. CDR3 bases: TGTGCCAGCAGCTCGGTATCTCCCAGGGGACGGAGTGAAAAACTGTTTTTT. Amino acids: CASSSVSPRGRSEKLFF.

With respect to this clone: One end of the junction varies from germline; a read error may be responsible. This sequence joins TRBV28 and TRBJ1-5; D is undetermined. The CDR3 is 15 amino acids. The germline CDR1 and CDR2 sequences are MDHEN and SYDVKM. The DNA for the CDR3 is TGTGCCAACAGTTTAACTGAGCAAACCGATCAGCCCCAGCATTTT. It encodes CANSLTEQTDQPQHF.

The chain combines TRBV4-1 with TRBJ2-7, with 12 bases lining up with TRBD2. CDR1 and CDR2 (germline): MGHRA, YSYEKL. The CDR3 totals 15 residues. The V and J ends lost 2 bases and 3 bases, in that order; junction bases with no gene match: 2. The CDR3 DNA follows: TGCGCCAGCAGCCAAACGACTAGCGGGAGCTACGAGCAGTACTTC. Translation: CASSQTTSGSYEQYF.

The chain couples TRBV6-1 to TRBJ1-2; D ambiguous. Trimming took off 4 bases at V and 5 bases at J, with 5 bases between the two ends. The germline V gene has CDR1 MNHNS and CDR2 SASEGT. The CDR3 is 11 residues long. CDR3 sequence: CASSVEYGYTF. CDR3 coding DNA: TGTGCCAGCAGTGTAGAGTATGGCTACACCTTC.

The chain joins TRBV6-1 to TRBJ1-4; D perhaps matches TRBD1 (5 bases). This CDR3 spans 13 amino acids. V lost 3 bases, J lost 8 bases, and 10 bases lay in between. Germline assignment: CDR1 MNHNS and CDR2 SASEGT. Here the CDR3 DNA reads TGTGCCAGCAGTGAGGCAGGGCGGGAAAAACTGTTTTTT. Its protein product is CASSEAGREKLFF.

The rearrangement links TRBV27 to TRBJ1-5; D unclear. Germline V gives CDR1 MNHEY, CDR2 SMNVEV (reference sequence). The CDR3 is 15 residues long. Trimming took 5 bases from V and 0 from J, leaving 11 bases between them. CDR3 nucleotide sequence: TGTGCCAGCAGTCGATTAGGCGGTAGCAATCAGCCCCAGCATTTT. Encoded protein: CASSRLGGSNQPQHF.

The V call is TRBV9, the J call TRBJ1-2; TRBD1 agrees at 9 bases. CDR1 is SGDLS and CDR2 is YYNGEE in the germline V gene. CDR3 length: 14 amino acids. Germline trimming cut 4 bases from V and 7 bases from J; bases unmatched to any gene: 8. CDR3 DNA sequence: TGTGCCAGCAGCCCCGGGACAGGGTCGCGTGGCTACACCTTC. Its translation is CASSPGTGSRGYTF.

The genes are TRBV18 and TRBJ2-6; D gene unclear. The CDR3 consists of 17 residues. Germline V gene lookup returns CDR1 KGHSH and CDR2 LQKENI. Trimming stripped 3 bases from V and 0 bases from J, with 12 bases between. The CDR3 bases are TGTGCCAGCTCACCGTCAGAAATGCCCTCTGGGGCCAACGTCCTGACTTTC. It encodes CASSPSEMPSGANVLTF.

The chain employs TRBV27 and TRBJ1-1; TRBD1 matches at 12 bases. This CDR3 has 19 residues. Germline V gene data show CDR1 as MNHEY and CDR2 as SMNVEV (reference sequence). The J segment lost 2 bases and the V segment lost 3 bases, leaving 13 bases of the junction unmatched. CDR3 residues: CASSLGPRGTGGVNTEAFF. The CDR3 nucleotides read TGTGCCAGCAGTTTGGGCCCCCGTGGGACAGGGGGCGTTAACACTGAAGCTTTCTTT.

The chain has TRBV19 and TRBJ2-3; D gene uncertain. The CDR3 is made up of 11 amino acids. V was trimmed by 4 bases and J by 9 bases, leaving 8 bases between them. Germline values: CDR1 LNHDA, CDR2 SQIVND (reference sequence). The CDR3 loop reads CASSNPGTQYF. DNA of the CDR3: TGTGCCAGTAGTAACCCAGGAACGCAGTATTTT. The complete variable domain, with remaining parts taken from reference TRBV19 and TRBJ2-3, reads DGGITQSPKYLFRKEGQNVTLSCEQNLNHDAMYWYRQDPGQGLRLIYYSQIVNDFQKGDIAEGYSVSREKKESFPLTVTSAQKNPTAFYLCASSNPGTQYFGPGTRLTVL.

This chain connects TRBV5-1 to TRBJ2-2, with 7 nucleotides matching TRBD2. Germline V lookup: CDR1 SGHRS, CDR2 YFSETQ. The CDR3 runs 13 residues. V gave up 10 bases and J gave up 4 bases; unmatched junction bases: 7. The CDR3 DNA follows: TGCGCCGGTAGGGAGGGAACCACCGGGGAGCTGTTTTTT. Its protein product is CAGREGTTGELFF.

This sequence joins TRBV9 and TRBJ2-1; TRBD2 is a possible D gene (5 bases). The CDR3 has 18 residues. CDR1 is SGDLS, CDR2 YYNGEE, per germline. The V gene lost 0 bases and the J gene lost 5 bases, with 21 bases spanning the gap. The CDR3 DNA reads TGTGCCAGCAGCGTAGGGGTTGCCCTAGCACGGATTGACAATGAGCAGTTCTTC. Protein: CASSVGVALARIDNEQFF.

The chain has TRBV29-1 and TRBJ2-1, with TRBD1 matching over 10 bases. This CDR3 is 13 amino acids long. V was pared by 7 bases and J by 5 bases, with 5 bases of the junction left unmatched. Germline V gene data show CDR1 as SQVTM and CDR2 as ANQGSEA. CDR3 sequence reads: CSAGQGNHNEQFF. CDR3 nucleotides: TGCAGCGCGGGACAGGGGAACCACAATGAGCAGTTCTTC.

The V call is TRBV10-2, the J call TRBJ1-5; TRBD1 matches 9 bases. The CDR3 is 14 residues long. Looked up from germline, CDR1 is WSHSY and CDR2 is SAAADI. V lost 6 bases to trimming and J lost 4 bases; unmatched junction nucleotides: 4. DNA for the CDR3: TGCGCCAGCAGGAAGGGACAGGGAAATCAGCCCCAGCATTTT. It yields the protein CASRKGQGNQPQHF.